Presented here are 18 T cell receptor beta chains from one specimen sequenced in a study of blood T cell repertoires in COVID-19 (TCRdb year 2020). Library generation was performed with the immunoSEQ multiplex PCR assay. TCRdb carries this immuneACCESS record with in-frame sequences only. Its versions omit some clonotypes, under half of them owing to an unresolved V gene in the studies checked, with the rest unexplained. This sample gives some 180,000 clones in total; roughly 80% of them show up just once. Clones ranked in the top ten supply around 7.8% of the sample. Sequencing was performed on peripheral blood. These TCRs come from a woman aged 55-70 years with COVID-19, enrolled during active disease.

The rearrangement uses TRBV11-1 and TRBJ2-1; D remains ambiguous. With 5 bases removed from V and 4 bases from J, the gap between germline ends came to 6 bases. The CDR3 covers 12 residues. CDR1 is SGHAT and CDR2 is FQDESV in the germline V gene (reference sequence). CDR3: CASSATYNEQFF. DNA for the CDR3: TGTGCCAGCAGCGCCACTTACAATGAGCAGTTCTTC.

This clone was picked up a small number of times. The rearrangement uses TRBV29-1 and TRBJ1-5, with no clear D. Germline CDR1 and CDR2: SQVTM and ANQGSEA. Trimming took 5 bases from V and 2 from J, leaving 13 bases between them. The CDR3 is 14 amino acids. The CDR3 DNA is TGCAGCGTTAGTGGGCAGAAAGGCAATCAGCCCCAGCATTTT. This gives the protein CSVSGQKGNQPQHF.

This chain links TRBV12-3 or TRBV12-4 with TRBJ1-1; no clear D. Trimming left V 1 base short and J 8 bases short, with 5 bases between. The CDR3 is 11 residues long. CDR3 loop: CASSLGREAFF. The CDR3 DNA reads as TGTGCCAGCAGTTTAGGCAGGGAAGCTTTCTTT.

CDR3 DNA: TGTGCCAGCAGCTTACAAGCGGGAGTGAACACCGGGGAGCTGTTTTTT. This sequence encodes CASSLQAGVNTGELFF. V is TRBV7-9 and J is TRBJ2-2; TRBD2 agrees at 8 bases. From germline, CDR1 is SEHNR and CDR2 FQNEAQ (reference sequence). V gave up 2 bases and J gave up 1 base; unmatched junction bases: 3. The CDR3 runs 16 residues.

The chain uses TRBV5-1 and TRBJ2-3; TRBD1 agrees at 9 bases. CDR1 is SGHRS, CDR2 YFSETQ, per germline. Trimming cost V 7 bases and J 5 bases; bases outside gene matches: 11. This CDR3 has 15 amino acids. Written as DNA, the CDR3 is TGCGCCAGCGGACCCGGGACAGGGAATATAGATACGCAGTATTTT. Translation gives CASGPGTGNIDTQYF.

The V gene is TRBV5-4, the J gene TRBJ2-5; D perhaps matches TRBD2 (7 bases). CDR1 and CDR2 (germline): SGHNT, YYREEE (reference sequence). The CDR3 totals 13 residues. Trimming removed 2 bases at V and 4 bases at J, with 9 bases between. The CDR3 bases are TGTGCCAGCAGCTTCCGGGGGGCAGAGACCCAGTACTTC. Its protein is CASSFRGAETQYF.

In its sample, this clone was seen once. The rearrangement links TRBV7-9 to TRBJ1-5, with D maybe TRBD1 (5 bases). Trimming took off 3 bases at V and 3 bases at J, with 9 bases between the two ends. This CDR3 region has 14 residues. From germline, CDR1 is SEHNR and CDR2 FQNEAQ (reference sequence). CDR3 sequence reads: CASSFATVNQPQHF. The CDR3 coding sequence is TGTGCCAGCAGCTTCGCGACAGTCAATCAGCCCCAGCATTTT. The full variable domain, in which reference TRBV7-9 and TRBJ1-5 provide the parts outside the CDR3, is DTGVSQNPRHKITKRGQNVTFRCDPISEHNRLYWYRQTLGQGPEFLTYFQNEAQLEKSRLLSDRFSAERPKGSFSTLEIQRTEQGDSAMYLCASSFATVNQPQHFGDGTRLSIL.

The rearrangement links TRBV7-9 to TRBJ2-1; D perhaps matches TRBD1 (6 bases). The germline gives CDR1 SEHNR, CDR2 FQNEAQ (reference sequence). The V gene lost 1 base and the J gene lost 10 bases, with 23 bases spanning the gap. The CDR3 is 17 amino acids. CDR3 in DNA: TGTGCCAGCAGCTTAGGGAACAGGGTTGAGGCCAGGAAGGAGCAGTTCTTC. This gives the protein CASSLGNRVEARKEQFF.

This chain joins TRBV20-1 and TRBJ1-5; TRBD1 might be the D (6 bases). This CDR3 comprises 17 residues. Germline CDR1 is DFQATT and CDR2 is SNEGSKA (reference sequence). V was cut by 3 bases and J by 3 bases, with 21 bases left in between. In DNA form, the CDR3 reads TGCAGTGCTAGTTCTTCTCAGGGGTCTATGCTCAATCAGCCCCAGCATTTT. It codes for CSASSSQGSMLNQPQHF.

The chain uses TRBV6-2 or TRBV6-3 and TRBJ2-5, with D perhaps matching TRBD2 (5 bases). The CDR3 contains 13 residues. With 2 bases removed from V and 4 bases from J, the gap between germline ends came to 8 bases. Germline CDR1 MNHEY, CDR2 SVGEGT. The CDR3 here is CASSYEGLETQYF. DNA for the CDR3: TGTGCCAGCAGTTACGAGGGCCTAGAGACCCAGTACTTC.

The chain recombines TRBV10-2 with TRBJ2-5, with D perhaps matching TRBD1 (5 bases). The CDR3 is made up of 14 amino acids. Per germline, CDR1 WSHSY and CDR2 SAAADI. V was clipped by 3 bases and J by 2 bases, with 10 bases between them. As DNA, the CDR3 is TGCGCCAGCAGTGATAAAGACAGACAAGAGACCCAGTACTTC. It specifies CASSDKDRQETQYF.

Only one count was recorded for this clone. The J gene is TRBJ1-2, the V gene TRBV6-6; 10 bases align to TRBD1. This CDR3 spans 16 amino acids. From germline, CDR1 is MNHNY and CDR2 SVGAGI (reference sequence). Trimming at V came to 4 bases and at J to 1 base, leaving 6 bases not matched to a gene. The CDR3 DNA reads TGTGCCAGCAGTTCTCCAGACAGGGGGCTTAACTATGGCTACACCTTC. Residues: CASSSPDRGLNYGYTF.

This clone has only one observation. V is TRBV7-9 and J is TRBJ2-1; TRBD2 matches 9 bases. The V segment lost 1 base and the J segment 10 bases; nucleotides outside the gene matches: 5. The CDR3 sequence is 14 residues long. Per the germline V gene, CDR1 is SEHNR and CDR2 is FQNEAQ (reference sequence). The CDR3 here is CASSLEALAGEQFF. In nucleotides, the CDR3 is TGTGCCAGCAGCTTAGAAGCCCTAGCGGGAGAGCAGTTCTTC.

The chain couples TRBV27 to TRBJ1-1; D is perhaps TRBD1 (6 bases). The germline gives CDR1 MNHEY, CDR2 SMNVEV (reference sequence). Trimming left V 1 base short and J 4 bases short, with 10 bases between. CDR3 length: 14 residues. This chain's CDR3 is CASSLYRGGTEAFF. CDR3 bases: TGTGCCAGCAGTTTATATAGGGGGGGCACTGAAGCTTTCTTT.

This clone was observed a single time. The chain carries TRBV5-4 and TRBJ1-4; D is uncertain. V lost 0 bases and J lost 0, with 6 bases in between. Germline CDR1 reads SGHNT; CDR2 reads YYREEE (reference sequence). CDR3 length: 15 amino acids. The CDR3 region is CASSLVGATNEKLFF. Written as DNA, the CDR3 is TGTGCCAGCAGCTTGGTGGGCGCAACTAATGAAAAACTGTTTTTT.

The gene calls are TRBV28 and TRBJ1-3; possible D gene TRBD1, 6 bases. Trimming took off 4 bases at V and 13 bases at J, with 17 bases between the two ends. CDR1 MDHEN and CDR2 SYDVKM come from the germline V gene. This CDR3 spans 13 amino acids. This CDR3 reads CASSSVDGTKIYF. Here the CDR3 DNA reads TGTGCCAGCAGTTCTGTTGATGGGACAAAAATATATTTT.

The CDR3 coding sequence is TGTGCCAGCAGCCACCAAACAGGGGTTGAGACCCAGTACTTC. This translates into CASSHQTGVETQYF. J is TRBJ2-5 and V is TRBV3-1 (or the pseudogene TRBV3-2), with 7 bases identical to TRBD1. The CDR3 is 14 residues long. V trimming: 3 bases; J trimming: 5 bases; junction bases outside the gene matches: 6. CDR1 and CDR2 (germline): LGHDT, YNNKEL (reference sequence).

V usage is TRBV6-6 and J usage is TRBJ1-5, with 8 bases aligning to TRBD1. Germline V CDR1 and CDR2: MNHNY, SVGAGI (reference sequence). The CDR3 sequence is 15 residues long. The J segment lost 6 bases and the V segment lost 6 bases, leaving 10 bases of the junction unmatched. CDR3 sequence reads: CASRERTGSGQPQHF. The CDR3 nucleotides are TGTGCCAGCAGAGAAAGGACAGGGTCTGGTCAGCCCCAGCATTTT.